This TCR beta chain appears in the sequencing data of a study of graft-versus-host responses after intestinal transplantation. A remark on this clone: The antigen is unknown.

Repertoires were generated with immunoSEQ multiplex PCR, while TCRdb's copy carries only in-frame clones and drops some. The top ten hold around 0.95% of the sample, which has around 100,000 clones, less than 90% seen once. V lost 7 bases, J lost 2 bases, and 12 bases stayed unmatched. The CDR3 spans 16 residues. Germline V gives CDR1 ENHRY, CDR2 SYGVKD. Sequencing used unstimulated CD4+ T cells sorted from spleen or lymph node cells, obtained before transplant. The clonotype comes from a human donor who was the organ donor for an intestinal transplant. This chain connects TRBV10-3 to TRBJ2-3, with TRBD1 matching over 7 bases. CDR3 loop: CAITRGRPDDTDTQYF. The DNA of the CDR3 is TGTGCCATCACTAGGGGGCGTCCGGACGACACAGATACGCAGTATTTT.